The clone carrying this TCR beta chain was counted at least ten times. Its antigen remains unknown. TCRdb re-called the RT-PCR reads through MiXCR, storing one row per CDR3 protein. The table has 540,000 or so distinct CDR3 sequences, roughly 13% seen once. These data are taken from a study of response to subunit inactivated influenza vaccine. General observations from the study: Only a handful of new T cells, the authors suggested, are recruited with each seasonal influenza vaccination.

Germline lookup yields CDR1 SGHTA and CDR2 FQGNSA. The CDR3 consists of 13 residues. Trimming took off 7 bases at V and 2 bases at J, with 10 bases between the two ends. The V and J genes are TRBV7-2 and TRBJ2-3, with D possibly called TRBD1 or TRBD2 (5 bases each). This specimen was PBMCs from blood, taken 40 to 50 days after vaccination. This sequence originates from a man between 45 and 60 years old who received an inactivated influenza vaccine. The CDR3 nucleotides are TGTGCCAGCACCCGGGGCCCCACAGATACGCAGTATTTT. Its protein is CASTRGPTDTQYF.